This TCR beta chain was retrieved from a study of long-term antiretroviral therapy in people with HIV. Study-level points and caveats: Relative to control repertoires, HIV repertoires exhibited narrower CDR3 length ranges. Pre-ART-expanded clones dominated the repertoire at all time points.

Looked up from germline, CDR1 is SEHNR and CDR2 is FQNEAQ (reference sequence). CDR3 size: 17 residues. With V trimmed by 5 bases and J by 11 bases, 20 bases remained unmatched. Turning to this clone: Its specificity is unknown.

Version v3.0 of the immunoSEQ assay ran at survey level. Profiling relied on immunoSEQ multiplex PCR, and the TCRdb table lists in-frame clones only, not all of them. The sample holds approximately 30,000 clones, about 83% seen once. The study drew at least one pre-ART and at least two post-ART PBMC samples from every donor. This specimen consisted of unsorted PBMCs, obtained 0.4 years after starting antiretroviral therapy. The source of this sequence is a man between 18 and 29 years old with HIV. The chain combines TRBV7-9 with TRBJ2-1, with 8 bases fitting TRBD2. The chain's CDR3 is CASSREQAGGIGMKQFF. CDR3 bases: TGTGCCAGCAGCCGCGAGCAGGCGGGGGGAATAGGAATGAAGCAGTTCTTC.